The 17 T cell receptor beta chains given below trace back to one sample, sequenced in a study of T cells in Graves' hyperthyroidism and ophthalmopathy. The TCR beta CDR3 regions underwent amplification using RNA transcripts as the source. The TCR CDR3 was amplified in a first-round RT-PCR using the HTBI primer set. One entry per CDR3 protein, called by TCRdb with MiXCR from the multiplex PCR reads. The table includes about 180,000 distinct CDR3 sequences, about 18% detected once. Sequencing input: blood. These receptors were taken from a woman in her 50s with Graves' hyperthyroidism.

J is TRBJ1-5 and V is TRBV28; D ambiguous. The CDR3 is made up of 14 amino acids. Trimming removed 6 bases at V and 7 bases at J, with 16 bases between. Germline V gene data show CDR1 as MDHEN and CDR2 as SYDVKM. Here the CDR3 DNA reads TGTGCCAGCAGCCTGGGATGGGGAAGCCAGCCCCAGCATTTT. This sequence encodes CASSLGWGSQPQHF.

V usage is TRBV4-1 and J usage is TRBJ1-5, with a weak D call TRBD1 (5 bases). The V end was cut by 1 base, the J end by 7 bases, with 20 bases between. The CDR3 extends over 17 amino acids. Germline CDR1 reads MGHRA; CDR2 reads YSYEKL. The CDR3 coding sequence is TGCGCCAGCAGCCAAGGAGCCTTTGCCAGGGTGAACCAGCCCCAGCATTTT. Translating it yields CASSQGAFARVNQPQHF.

This clonotype came up many times. J is TRBJ2-1 and V is TRBV12-3 or TRBV12-4; 8 nucleotides align to TRBD1. V lost 4 bases and J lost 3; bases outside the gene matches: 5. The CDR3 extends over 15 amino acids. The CDR3 DNA is TGTGCCAGCAGTTCAACCGGGACAGGCTACAATGAGCAGTTCTTC. Protein: CASSSTGTGYNEQFF.

This clonotype showed up many times. The V call is TRBV7-3, the J call TRBJ1-1; maybe TRBD1 (5 bases). Trimming removed 2 bases from V and 6 bases from J, with 10 bases in between. Germline assignment: CDR1 SGHTA and CDR2 FQGTGA. The CDR3 is made up of 13 amino acids. The CDR3 coding sequence is TGTGCCAGCAGCTTAGGGGGGACCGCTGAAGCTTTCTTT. It yields the protein CASSLGGTAEAFF.

The V and J genes are TRBV4-2 and TRBJ2-7; D is ambiguous. Germline loops: CDR1 LGHNA, CDR2 YNFKEQ. The CDR3 is 15 amino acids. V lost 5 bases, J lost 0 bases, and 14 bases lay in between. CDR3: CASSASPGPSYEQYF. The CDR3 coding sequence is TGTGCCAGCAGCGCTTCCCCCGGTCCCTCCTACGAGCAGTACTTC.

This clonotype has ten or more counts. This chain's CDR3 is CASSRDRGREKLFF. DNA for the CDR3: TGTGCCAGCAGCCGTGACAGGGGGCGAGAAAAACTGTTTTTT. The genes are TRBV2 and TRBJ1-4, with 10 positions matching TRBD1. The junction had 6 bases not matched to a gene; V was cut back by 6 bases and J by 8 bases. Germline V gene data show CDR1 as SNHLY and CDR2 as FYNNEI. The CDR3 extends over 14 amino acids.

There are many counts of this clonotype. One end of the junction is discordant with germline, which a read error may explain. The chain employs TRBV7-2 and TRBJ2-1; 11 positions match TRBD2. Germline V gene data show CDR1 as SGHTA and CDR2 as FQGNSA. The CDR3 is 16 residues long. CDR3 amino acids: CASSLAGGQTNNEQFF. The DNA for the CDR3 is TGTGCCAGCAGCCTAGCGGGGGGACAGACGAACAATGAGCAGTTCTTC.

The rearrangement joins TRBV2 to TRBJ1-1; 8 positions match TRBD1. The CDR3 consists of 13 residues. The ends lost 7 bases at V and 3 bases at J; junction bases unmatched: 4. Germline CDR1 and CDR2: SNHLY and FYNNEI. The CDR3 spells CASIQGEYTEAFF. CDR3 DNA sequence: TGTGCCAGCATACAGGGGGAATACACTGAAGCTTTCTTT.

V usage is TRBV3-1 and J usage is TRBJ2-1; tentatively, D is TRBD1 (6 bases). The ends were cut back, 1 base at V and 8 bases at J, with 12 bases in the middle. Germline V CDR1 and CDR2: LGHDT, YNNKEL (reference sequence). This CDR3 region has 14 residues. The DNA for the CDR3 is TGTGCCAGCAGCCAAGGTAACAGGGCTTATGAGCAGTTCTTC. It yields the protein CASSQGNRAYEQFF.

This clonotype has ten or more counts. The chain has TRBV5-1 and TRBJ2-1, with 7 bases that match TRBD2. The CDR3 loop spans 16 amino acids. Germline V gives CDR1 SGHRS, CDR2 YFSETQ. V trimming: 4 bases; J trimming: 0 bases; junction bases outside the gene matches: 7. As DNA, the CDR3 is TGCGCCAGCAGCCCAGCTAGCGGAAGCTCCTACAATGAGCAGTTCTTC. Amino acid sequence: CASSPASGSSYNEQFF.

This clonotype was observed at least ten times. The V call is TRBV28, the J call TRBJ2-7, with a tentative D call TRBD1 (6 bases). Germline assignment: CDR1 MDHEN and CDR2 SYDVKM. V lost 0 bases, J lost 2 bases, and 11 bases lay in between. This CDR3 has 15 residues. The chain's CDR3 is CASSLWDSHAYEQYF. The CDR3 region has the DNA TGTGCCAGCAGTTTATGGGACAGCCATGCCTACGAGCAGTACTTC. The full variable domain, with the rest looked up from reference TRBV28 and TRBJ2-7, is DVKVTQSSRYLVKRTGEKVFLECVQDMDHENMFWYRQDPGLGLRLIYFSYDVKMKEKGDIPEGYSVSREKKERFSLILESASTNQTSMYLCASSLWDSHAYEQYFGPGTRLTVT.

This sequence joins TRBV7-2 and TRBJ2-7; 9 bases are shared with TRBD1. J gave up 3 bases and V 5 bases, and 11 bases lay outside the gene matches. The germline V gene encodes CDR1 SGHTA and CDR2 FQGNSA. The CDR3 sequence is 16 residues long. The CDR3 sequence: CASSRLDRGGYYEQYF. The CDR3, as DNA: TGTGCCAGCAGCCGACTGGACAGGGGCGGATACTACGAGCAGTACTTC. The whole variable domain, remainder taken from reference TRBV7-2 and TRBJ2-7, is GAGVSQSPSNKVTEKGKDVELRCDPISGHTALYWYRQSLGQGLEFLIYFQGNSAPDKSGLPSDRFSAERTGGSVSTLTIQRTQQEDSAVYLCASSRLDRGGYYEQYFGPGTRLTVT.

This clonotype was seen only a few times. Germline and junction disagree at one end, which may indicate a read error. The chain recombines TRBV6-2 or TRBV6-3 with TRBJ1-1; 8 nucleotides line up with TRBD1. Germline V gene data show CDR1 as MNHEY and CDR2 as SVGEGT. The CDR3 totals 13 residues. DNA of the CDR3: TGTGCCACCTTGGGACAGGTGAACACCGAAGCTTTCTTT. Encoded protein: CATLGQVNTEAFF.

This clonotype was observed at least ten times. The rearrangement links TRBV5-6 to TRBJ2-1, with 9 bases fitting TRBD1. Trimming took 0 bases from V and 2 from J; bases not matched to a gene: 0. Germline V lookup: CDR1 SGHDT, CDR2 YYEEEE. This CDR3 spans 15 amino acids. DNA for the CDR3: TGTGCCAGCAGCTTGGGGACAGGGGCCTACAATGAGCAGTTCTTC. It is translated as CASSLGTGAYNEQFF.

This clonotype was found many times. The gene calls are TRBV7-6 and TRBJ1-1; TRBD1 aligns across 10 bases. The CDR3 consists of 19 residues. The ends lost 2 bases at V and 1 base at J; junction bases unmatched: 13. Germline V gene lookup returns CDR1 SGHVS and CDR2 FNYEAQ. The CDR3 sequence is CASSLLNQHRDRGNTEAFF. The CDR3 DNA is TGTGCCAGCAGCTTACTCAATCAACACCGGGACAGGGGGAACACTGAAGCTTTCTTT.

At least ten counts were recorded for this clonotype. The rearrangement joins TRBV7-6 to TRBJ1-5; D gene unclear. Germline V lookup: CDR1 SGHVS, CDR2 FNYEAQ. The ends were cut back, 5 bases at V and 6 bases at J, with 14 bases in the middle. The CDR3 is made up of 14 amino acids. The CDR3 coding sequence is TGTGCCAGCAGCCTCTCCTTCTGGGGTCAGCCCCAGCATTTT. Translating gives CASSLSFWGQPQHF.

This clonotype has a count of ten or more. The V call is TRBV6-2 or TRBV6-3, the J call TRBJ2-1; D might be TRBD2 (6 bases). The CDR3 is 14 amino acids. V was pared by 6 bases and J by 7 bases, with 16 bases between. Germline loops: CDR1 MNHEY, CDR2 SVGEGT. DNA for the CDR3: TGTGCCAGCAGCCCCATGGAGGGTGGGAATGAGCAGTTCTTC. Translated: CASSPMEGGNEQFF.